This T cell receptor beta chain was recovered during a study of T cells in Graves' hyperthyroidism and ophthalmopathy. This clonotype was observed at least ten times. Germline lookup yields CDR1 MNHNS and CDR2 SASEGT. The V end lost 2 bases, the J end lost 12 bases, and 17 bases lay between the germline ends. This CDR3 is 14 amino acids long. Uncontrolled infection, other autoimmune disease, pregnancy or lactation led to exclusion. RNA transcripts gave rise to amplified TCR beta CDR3 regions. The study used the HTBI primer set for a first-round RT-PCR of the TCR CDR3. MiXCR, applied by TCRdb to the multiplex PCR reads, yields one record per CDR3 protein. The profile shows hundreds of thousands of distinct CDR3 sequences, roughly an eighth of them singletons.

The origin of this receptor is a man aged 45-65 years with Graves' ophthalmopathy. The chain combines TRBV6-1 with TRBJ2-1; D gene uncertain. The specimen was blood. The CDR3 loop reads CASSETLLARVQFF. The CDR3 region has the DNA TGTGCCAGCAGTGAAACTCTGCTGGCTAGGGTGCAGTTCTTC.